What follows are 10 T cell receptor beta chains derived from one specimen sequenced in a study of blood T cell repertoires in COVID-19. Clones were sequenced by immunoSEQ multiplex PCR, and TCRdb holds only the in-frame ones, with some missing. In the table there are 150,000 or so clones, 85% to 90% of which are singletons. Sequenced sample: peripheral blood. These receptors originate from an elderly man with acute or convalescent COVID-19.

The rearrangement joins TRBV9 to TRBJ2-2; 9 nucleotides align to TRBD1. The CDR3 has 17 amino acids. Germline CDR1 is SGDLS and CDR2 is YYNGEE. Unmatched junction bases numbered 7, after V lost 4 bases and J lost 0 bases. The CDR3 nucleotides are TGTGCCAGCAGCCCGACGTGGGACAGGGCGAACACCGGGGAGCTGTTTTTT. As protein: CASSPTWDRANTGELFF.

The chain links TRBV18 to TRBJ2-5; 8 positions match TRBD1. J lost 5 bases, V lost 3 bases, and 2 bases had no gene match. This CDR3 comprises 13 residues. Per germline, CDR1 KGHSH and CDR2 LQKENI. CDR3 loop: CASSPGQEETQYF. CDR3 sequence (DNA): TGTGCCAGCTCACCGGGACAGGAGGAGACCCAGTACTTC.

The chain recombines TRBV5-1 with TRBJ2-7; D call uncertain. The CDR3 length is 11 residues. Germline values: CDR1 SGHRS, CDR2 YFSETQ. V was trimmed by 1 base and J by 5 bases, leaving 4 bases between them. CDR3 bases: TGCGCCAGCAGCTTGACGGACGAGCAGTACTTC. Encoded protein: CASSLTDEQYF.

The chain recombines TRBV6-1 with TRBJ1-6, with no clear D. This CDR3 has 14 amino acids. Germline-derived CDR1 and CDR2 are MNHNS and SASEGT. V lost 1 base and J lost 15, with 16 bases in between. Written as DNA, the CDR3 is TGTGCCAGCAGTGAAGGCTTCCGTCAGGCGCGCCTCCACTTT. It translates to CASSEGFRQARLHF.

Worth noting for this clone: An end of the junction differs from the germline gene, which may be a read error. The chain recombines TRBV5-1 with TRBJ1-4; 7 bases line up with TRBD1. Germline V lookup: CDR1 SGHRS, CDR2 YFSETQ. The CDR3 length is 15 residues. In nucleotides, the CDR3 is TGCGCCAGCAGCTTGGCCGACAGGGCTAAAGAAAAACTGTTTTTT. It translates to CASSLADRAKEKLFF.

This chain connects TRBV28 to TRBJ1-4, with 8 bases fitting TRBD1. Germline CDR1 reads MDHEN; CDR2 reads SYDVKM. Losses at the gene ends were 6 bases for V and 7 bases for J; bases not matched to a gene: 7. The CDR3 has 14 amino acids. CDR3: CASSPGGRAEKLFF. The DNA of the CDR3 is TGTGCCAGCAGCCCAGGGGGCAGGGCTGAAAAACTGTTTTTT.

This sequence joins TRBV11-2 and TRBJ2-5; D perhaps matches TRBD1 (6 bases). Germline CDR1 SGHAT, CDR2 FQNNGV. V was shortened by 4 bases and J by 0 bases, with 6 bases between the two germline ends. The CDR3 covers 13 residues. The DNA of the CDR3 is TGTGCCAGCAGCTGGACAGACCAAGAGACCCAGTACTTC. This sequence encodes CASSWTDQETQYF.

The table lists this clone with a few counts. The V call is TRBV28, the J call TRBJ1-1; maybe TRBD1 (5 bases). From germline, CDR1 is MDHEN and CDR2 SYDVKM. The CDR3 sequence is 14 residues long. Trimming removed 5 bases from V and 4 bases from J, with 14 bases in between. Here the CDR3 reads CASSPWGGSTEAFF. CDR3 nucleotide sequence: TGTGCCAGCAGTCCTTGGGGGGGTAGCACTGAAGCTTTCTTT.

The chain has TRBV5-4 and TRBJ2-2; 7 nucleotides align to TRBD1. The V gene end was trimmed by 4 bases and the J gene end by 1 base; junction bases not matched to a gene: 1. The CDR3 totals 14 residues. The germline gives CDR1 SGHNT, CDR2 YYREEE (reference sequence). CDR3 bases: TGTGCCAGCAGCCCAGGGGGGAACACCGGGGAGCTGTTTTTT. Residues: CASSPGGNTGELFF.

V usage is TRBV4-2 and J usage is TRBJ1-5; D call uncertain. Between the trimmed V and J ends, which lost 0 bases and 0 bases, there was a span of 12 bases. The CDR3 runs to 17 residues. Germline loops: CDR1 LGHNA, CDR2 YNFKEQ. In nucleotides, the CDR3 is TGTGCCAGCAGCCAAGATGGGTCGGGAAATAGCAATCAGCCCCAGCATTTT. It translates to CASSQDGSGNSNQPQHF.